This passage covers 4 T cell receptor beta chains from one sample sequenced in a study of cytomegalovirus exposure and HLA in healthy donors. The PCR had 60 Vbeta and 13 Jbeta primers. Clones were read by immunoSEQ multiplex PCR, and TCRdb kept only the in-frame ones, dropping some. The sample lists under 200,000 clones; around 80% were seen once. Sequencing was carried out using PBMCs. The receptors originated from a woman in her forties in good health and CMV-seronegative.

This clone is termed medium-sized (0.01 to 0.1%). This chain joins TRBV10-3 and TRBJ1-5; D might be TRBD1 (6 bases). V was cut by 0 bases and J by 5 bases, with 8 bases left in between. The CDR3 is made up of 14 amino acids. CDR1 is ENHRY, CDR2 SYGVKD, per germline. In DNA, the CDR3 is TGTGCCATCAGTGAGTCCAGGGGCGATCAGCCCCAGCATTTT. It translates to CAISESRGDQPQHF.

This chain links TRBV7-9 with TRBJ2-1, with a possible D match to TRBD1 (7 bases). CDR3 length equals 17 residues. Germline assignment: CDR1 SEHNR and CDR2 FQNEAQ (reference sequence). V lost 5 bases, J lost 9 bases, and 26 bases lay in between. The CDR3 spells CASSKVMTGRNTSEQFF. The CDR3 nucleotides are TGTGCCAGCAGCAAAGTCATGACAGGGAGGAACACAAGTGAGCAGTTCTTC.

This clone was detected only a few times. The chain is built from TRBV7-4 and TRBJ2-7; 7 nucleotides line up with TRBD2. V trimming: 5 bases; J trimming: 4 bases; junction bases outside the gene matches: 20. CDR3 size: 18 residues. Germline assignment: CDR1 SGHVT and CDR2 SQSDAQ. The CDR3 coding sequence is TGTGCCAGCAGCCCCGGAAGTAGCGGGTACTTTCGGGGGTACGAGCAGTACTTC. Translation: CASSPGSSGYFRGYEQYF.

V usage is TRBV27 and J usage is TRBJ1-1; a weak D match, TRBD1 (5 bases). V was cut by 6 bases and J by 0 bases, with 11 bases left in between. This CDR3 region has 14 residues. The germline gives CDR1 MNHEY, CDR2 SMNVEV (reference sequence). The CDR3, as DNA: TGTGCCAGCAGAAGGCAGGGCATGAACACTGAAGCTTTCTTT. This encodes CASRRQGMNTEAFF.